This T cell receptor (beta chain) is drawn from a study of cytomegalovirus exposure and HLA in healthy donors. Study context: Within the Caucasian-associated ancestry cluster were roughly 79% of the roughly 360 genotyped donors. Whole-study results and caveats: What a later analysis reportedly showed was that an Asian-associated ancestry cluster had fewer N-insertions than the roughly 670-donor mean. In a later analysis, HLA-C alleles had the fewest associated TCRs, DRB1 alleles the most.

As regards this clone: The antigen remains unidentified.

Germline trimming cut 4 bases from V and 1 base from J; bases unmatched to any gene: 7. CDR3 size: 17 residues. The V gene's germline CDR1 is MNHEY and CDR2 SMNVEV (reference sequence). PCR primers comprised 60 Vbeta and 13 Jbeta primers. Sequenced by immunoSEQ multiplex PCR; TCRdb stores in-frame clones only, minus some. The sample holds around 100,000 clones, over 60% seen once. This clonotype was sampled from a man aged 25 to 40 in good health and CMV-seropositive. The chain recombines TRBV27 with TRBJ1-5; the match to TRBD1 covers 10 bases. Sequenced sample: PBMCs. For the CDR3, the DNA is TGTGCCAGCAGTTCGCGACAGGGGGCTTGGAGCAATCAGCCCCAGCATTTT. Translating it yields CASSSRQGAWSNQPQHF.